This is a list of T cell receptor beta chains from one sample in a study of T cell responses to AZD1222 COVID-19 vaccine. The method was immunoSEQ multiplex PCR; TCRdb's version includes in-frame clones alone and lacks a portion of them. The repertoire holds more than 100,000 clones, with 85% to 95% as singletons. The material sequenced was peripheral blood, taken on day 0 of AZD1222 vaccination. The receptors were sampled from an adult in good health. CDR3s include the opening cysteine and the closing phenylalanine or tryptophan. The D gene is left open where the match is weak. Part of the rows lack a size; the others show once, few, many or a class for expanded clones.

v_gene	j_gene	d_gene	abundance	CDR3nt	CDR3aa
TRBV2	TRBJ1-2	NA	few	TGTGCCACCCATGGGGGCACTACCATCTACACCTTC	CATHGGTTIYTF
TRBV6-2/TRBV6-3	TRBJ2-4	TRBD1	NA	TGTGCCAGCAGTGACCCGACAGGGGGCCAAAACATTCAGTACTTC	CASSDPTGGQNIQYF
TRBV12-5	TRBJ2-1	NA	once	TGTGCTAGTGGTTTGTCCCATGAGCAGTTCTTC	CASGLSHEQFF
TRBV19	TRBJ1-5	NA	NA	TGTGCCAGTAGCCCCACGGGTTTGGGCAATCAGCCCCAGCATTTT	CASSPTGLGNQPQHF
TRBV30	TRBJ2-7	TRBD2	NA	TGTGCCTGGAGTCGAACTGGCGGGAGCTCCTACGAGCAGTACTTC	CAWSRTGGSSYEQYF
TRBV11-2	TRBJ1-6	NA	NA	TGTGCCAGCAGCAGAGATAGGGCCATCCCGGCGGGTTCACCCCTCCACTTT	CASSRDRAIPAGSPLHF
TRBV19	TRBJ2-7	TRBD2	NA	TGTGCCAGTAGTATAAGAAGGACGGACCCGGGACTAGTATCGACCTCGATCAACGAGCAGTACTTC	CASSIRRTDPGLVSTSINEQYF
TRBV6-4	TRBJ1-6	TRBD1	NA	TGTGCCAGCCGGGGACAGGGATATAATTCACCCCTCCACTTT	CASRGQGYNSPLHF
TRBV9	TRBJ1-2	TRBD1	NA	TGTGCCAGCAGCGGCGTGGGACAGGGCGCTACCGGGTATGGCTACACCTTC	CASSGVGQGATGYGYTF
TRBV27	TRBJ2-3	NA	once	TGTGCCAGCAGACGGGACGCCACAGATACGCAGTATTTT	CASRRDATDTQYF
TRBV4-3	TRBJ2-2	NA	NA	TGCGCCAGCAGCCAGAAGCGCACCGGGGAGCTGTTTTTT	CASSQKRTGELFF
TRBV10-3	TRBJ2-7	NA	NA	TGTGCCATCAGTGAAGGGCTCACCATGGGCGAGCAGTACTTC	CAISEGLTMGEQYF
TRBV19	TRBJ2-3	TRBD2	NA	TGTGCCAGTAGACGGGCGAGCGGGGGGGAAGATACGCAGTATTTT	CASRRASGGEDTQYF
TRBV4-1	TRBJ2-3	NA	NA	TGCGCCAGCAGCCAAGGAGACAGCCCCACAGATACGCAGTATTTT	CASSQGDSPTDTQYF
TRBV27	TRBJ1-2	TRBD1	NA	TGTGCCAGCAGTTTAGACAGGGGGCGTCGCTACACCTTC	CASSLDRGRRYTF
TRBV11-2	TRBJ1-1	NA	NA	TGTGCCAGCAGCTTGGGTCCGGGAGAAGCTTTCTTT	CASSLGPGEAFF
TRBV13	TRBJ1-6	NA	NA	TGTGCCAGCAGCTTTAGGGGGGGTTCTAATTCACCCCTCCACTTT	CASSFRGGSNSPLHF
TRBV2	TRBJ2-7	NA	NA	TGTGCCAGCAGTGACAGGGGGGTCGGAGGGTACGAGCAGTACTTC	CASSDRGVGGYEQYF
TRBV6-1	TRBJ2-5	TRBD2	NA	TGTGCCAGCAGTGAAATCGGCCTAGCGGGAGGGCTGGGGACCCAGTACTTC	CASSEIGLAGGLGTQYF
TRBV19	TRBJ2-1	NA	NA	TGTGCCAGTAGTACCAACAGGGTTAGTGAGCAGTTCTTC	CASSTNRVSEQFF
TRBV4-2	TRBJ1-6	NA	NA	TGTGCCAGCAGCCAAGATCGGAGTGGCTATAATTCACCCCTCCACTTT	CASSQDRSGYNSPLHF
TRBV11-3	TRBJ2-7	NA	NA	TGTGCCAGCAGCTTAGGTGCAGACCGATCCTACGAGCAGTACTTC	CASSLGADRSYEQYF
TRBV29-1	TRBJ1-1	NA	NA	TGCAGCGCCGGACTGATGAACACTGAAGCTTTCTTT	CSAGLMNTEAFF
TRBV2	TRBJ1-1	TRBD1	NA	TGTGCCAGCAGACCGGACAGGGCGGGCACTGAAGCTTTCTTT	CASRPDRAGTEAFF
TRBV5-4	TRBJ2-7	NA	NA	TGTGCCAGCAGCTTGGGTACGAACGGAGGCTACGAGCAGTACTTC	CASSLGTNGGYEQYF
TRBV18	TRBJ2-1	TRBD1	NA	TGTGCCAGCTCCCCTAAGACAGGGCCCAATGAGCAGTTCTTC	CASSPKTGPNEQFF
TRBV12-5	TRBJ1-6	TRBD1	NA	TGTGCTAGTGCCCTACAGGGGTGGAATTCACCCCTCCACTTT	CASALQGWNSPLHF
TRBV6-2/TRBV6-3	TRBJ1-6	NA	NA	TGTGCCAGCAGCCCAGGGGACCCGAGGATTTCACCCCTCCACTTT	CASSPGDPRISPLHF
TRBV9	TRBJ1-1	NA	NA	TGTGCCAGCAGCGTAGAGCCAAGAACAGCTGAAGCTTTCTTT	CASSVEPRTAEAFF